The present entry profiles one TCR beta chain with its context. The antigen is unknown. The V segment lost 2 bases and the J segment 7 bases; nucleotides outside the gene matches: 8. The germline gives CDR1 DFQATT, CDR2 SNEGSKA (reference sequence). The CDR3 is 14 amino acids. This record comes from a study of blood T cells in healthy people across ages. General study points: Versus aged donors, long-lived donors had higher diversity and more naive CD4+ cells.

PCR was performed a second time for about 6 to 12 cycles using a sample-barcoded 5' primer and a J-beta primer mix. A template-switch adaptor that had 12 random nucleotides put a tag on each cDNA molecule. TCRdb used MiXCR to reprocess the 5' RACE reads, holding one entry per CDR3 protein. The sample has a few hundred thousand distinct CDR3 sequences; roughly a quarter are singletons. This same sample was also taken into another study, of T cells of mothers and their children. From that study: Samples were obtained from a few healthy Caucasian mothers and their six children. For each mother, over 8 million TCR beta CDR3 reads were obtained, and for each child, about 3 million.

The chain uses TRBV20-1 and TRBJ2-4, with 7 nucleotides matching TRBD2. Material: blood. The sequence derives from a boy aged 2 to 10 in good health. The CDR3 is CSARQRGIGNIQYF. The CDR3 bases are TGCAGTGCTAGACAGCGGGGAATCGGGAACATTCAGTACTTC.